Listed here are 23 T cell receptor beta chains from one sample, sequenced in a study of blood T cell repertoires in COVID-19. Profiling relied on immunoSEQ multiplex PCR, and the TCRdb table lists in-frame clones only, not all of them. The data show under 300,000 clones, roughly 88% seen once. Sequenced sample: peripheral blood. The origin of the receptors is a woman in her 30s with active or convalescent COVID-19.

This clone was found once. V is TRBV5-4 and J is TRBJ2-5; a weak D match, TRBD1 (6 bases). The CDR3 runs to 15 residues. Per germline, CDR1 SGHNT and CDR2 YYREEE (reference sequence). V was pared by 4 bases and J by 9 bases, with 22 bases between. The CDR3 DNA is TGTGCCAGCAGCCAGGATCGACAGGCACGATTTTCCCAGTACTTC. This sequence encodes CASSQDRQARFSQYF.

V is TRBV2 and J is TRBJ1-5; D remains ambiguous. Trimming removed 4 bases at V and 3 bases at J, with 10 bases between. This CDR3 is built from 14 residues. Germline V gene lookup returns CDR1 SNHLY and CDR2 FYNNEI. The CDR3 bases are TGTGCCAGCAGTGTACAGATCCTCAATCAGCCCCAGCATTTT. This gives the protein CASSVQILNQPQHF.

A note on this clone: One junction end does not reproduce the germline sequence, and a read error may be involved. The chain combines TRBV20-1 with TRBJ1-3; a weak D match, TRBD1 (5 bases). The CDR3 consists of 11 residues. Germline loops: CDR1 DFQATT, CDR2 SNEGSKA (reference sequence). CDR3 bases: TGCAGTGCTATGGGGGGAAACGCCATATATTTT. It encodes CSAMGGNAIYF.

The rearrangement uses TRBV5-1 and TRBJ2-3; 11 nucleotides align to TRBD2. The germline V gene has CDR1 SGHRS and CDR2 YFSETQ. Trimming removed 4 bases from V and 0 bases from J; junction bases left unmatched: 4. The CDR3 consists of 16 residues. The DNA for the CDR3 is TGCGCCAGCAGCGACGGGACTAGCGGTAGCACAGATACGCAGTATTTT. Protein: CASSDGTSGSTDTQYF.

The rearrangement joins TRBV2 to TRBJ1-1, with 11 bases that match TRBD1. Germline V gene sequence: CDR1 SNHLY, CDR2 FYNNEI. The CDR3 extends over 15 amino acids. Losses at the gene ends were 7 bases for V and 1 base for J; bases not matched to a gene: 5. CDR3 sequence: CASNGQGARNTEAFF. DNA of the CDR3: TGTGCCAGCAACGGACAGGGGGCGAGGAACACTGAAGCTTTCTTT. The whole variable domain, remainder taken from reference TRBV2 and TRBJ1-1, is EPEVTQTPSHQVTQMGQEVILRCVPISNHLYFYWYRQILGQKVEFLVSFYNNEISEKSEIFDDQFSVERPDGSNFTLKIRSTKLEDSAMYFCASNGQGARNTEAFFGQGTRLTVV.

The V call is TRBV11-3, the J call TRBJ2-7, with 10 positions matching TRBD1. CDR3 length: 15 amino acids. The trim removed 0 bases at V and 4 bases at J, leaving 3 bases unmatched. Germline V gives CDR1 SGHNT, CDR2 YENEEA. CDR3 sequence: CASSLDRDRGYEQYF. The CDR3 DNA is TGTGCCAGCAGCTTAGACCGGGACAGGGGTTACGAGCAGTACTTC.

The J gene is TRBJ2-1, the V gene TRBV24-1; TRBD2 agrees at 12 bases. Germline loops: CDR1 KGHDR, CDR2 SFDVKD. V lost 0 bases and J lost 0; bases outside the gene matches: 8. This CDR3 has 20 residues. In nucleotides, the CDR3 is TGTGCCACCAGTGATTTGCGGGCTAGCGGGGGGGGGAGCTCCTACAATGAGCAGTTCTTC. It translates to CATSDLRASGGGSSYNEQFF.

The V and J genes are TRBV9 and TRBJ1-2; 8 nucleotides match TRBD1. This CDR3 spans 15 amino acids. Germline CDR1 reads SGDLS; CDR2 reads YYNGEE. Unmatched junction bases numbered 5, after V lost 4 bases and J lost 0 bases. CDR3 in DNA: TGTGCCAGCAGCTTAACAGGGGGAGCTAACTATGGCTACACCTTC. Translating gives CASSLTGGANYGYTF. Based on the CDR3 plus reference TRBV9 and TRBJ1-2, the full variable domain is DSGVTQTPKHLITATGQRVTLRCSPRSGDLSVYWYQQSLDQGLQFLIQYYNGEERAKGNILERFSAQQFPDLHSELNLSSLELGDSALYFCASSLTGGANYGYTFGSGTRLTVV.

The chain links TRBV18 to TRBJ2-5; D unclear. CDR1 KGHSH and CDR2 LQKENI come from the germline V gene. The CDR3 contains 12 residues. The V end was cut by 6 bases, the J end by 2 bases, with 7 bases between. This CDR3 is CASSDIQETQYF. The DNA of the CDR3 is TGTGCCAGCTCCGACATACAAGAGACCCAGTACTTC.

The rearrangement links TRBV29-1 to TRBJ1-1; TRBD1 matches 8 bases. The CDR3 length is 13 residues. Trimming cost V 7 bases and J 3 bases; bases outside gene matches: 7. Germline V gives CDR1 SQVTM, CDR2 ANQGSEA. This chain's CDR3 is CSDPPTGDTEAFF. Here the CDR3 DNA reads TGCAGCGATCCTCCGACAGGGGACACTGAAGCTTTCTTT.

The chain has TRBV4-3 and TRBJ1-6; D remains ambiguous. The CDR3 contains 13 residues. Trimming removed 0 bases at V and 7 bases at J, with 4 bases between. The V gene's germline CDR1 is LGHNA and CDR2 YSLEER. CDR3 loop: CASSQDQNSPLHF. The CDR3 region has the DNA TGCGCCAGCAGCCAAGATCAGAATTCACCCCTCCACTTT.

CDR3 loop: CASSLHRERVRDNQPQHF. CDR3 sequence (DNA): TGTGCCAGTAGCCTCCACCGGGAGAGAGTAAGAGACAATCAGCCCCAGCATTTT. The genes are TRBV19 and TRBJ1-5; D remains unclear. The V and J ends lost 6 bases and 3 bases respectively, with 24 bases between them. CDR1 is LNHDA and CDR2 is SQIVND in the germline V gene (reference sequence). CDR3 length equals 18 residues.

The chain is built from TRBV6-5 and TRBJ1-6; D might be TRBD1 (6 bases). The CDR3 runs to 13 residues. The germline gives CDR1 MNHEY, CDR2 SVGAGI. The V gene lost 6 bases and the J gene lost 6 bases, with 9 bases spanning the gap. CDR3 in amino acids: CASRGGSNSPLHF. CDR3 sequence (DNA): TGTGCCAGCAGAGGGGGAAGTAATTCACCCCTCCACTTT.

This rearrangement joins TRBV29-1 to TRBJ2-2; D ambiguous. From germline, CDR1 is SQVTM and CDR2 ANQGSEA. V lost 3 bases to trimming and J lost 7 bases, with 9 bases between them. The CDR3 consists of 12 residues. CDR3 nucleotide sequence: TGCAGCGTTGACTCTGAGATCGGGGAGCTGTTTTTT. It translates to CSVDSEIGELFF.

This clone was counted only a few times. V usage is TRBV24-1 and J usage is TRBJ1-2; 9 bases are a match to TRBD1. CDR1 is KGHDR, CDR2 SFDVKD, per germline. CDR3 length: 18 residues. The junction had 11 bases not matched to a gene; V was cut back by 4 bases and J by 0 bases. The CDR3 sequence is CATSDAGTGRTANYGYTF. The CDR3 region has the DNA TGTGCCACCAGTGACGCCGGGACAGGGAGGACGGCTAACTATGGCTACACCTTC.

The CDR3 is CASTLDREGYGYTF. CDR3 nucleotides: TGTGCCAGCACCCTGGACAGGGAGGGCTATGGCTACACCTTC. The chain carries TRBV28 and TRBJ1-2; 8 nucleotides match TRBD1. Germline CDR1 MDHEN, CDR2 SYDVKM. This CDR3 has 14 residues. The V segment lost 7 bases and the J segment 4 bases; nucleotides outside the gene matches: 8.

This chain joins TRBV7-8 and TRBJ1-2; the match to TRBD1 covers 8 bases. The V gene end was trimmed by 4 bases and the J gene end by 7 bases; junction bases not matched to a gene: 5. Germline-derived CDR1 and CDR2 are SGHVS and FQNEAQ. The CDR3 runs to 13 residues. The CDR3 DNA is TGTGCCAGCAGCTATGGACAGGGCATTGGCTACACCTTC. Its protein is CASSYGQGIGYTF. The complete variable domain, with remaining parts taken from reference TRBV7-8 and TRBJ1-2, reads GAGVSQSPRYKVAKRGQDVALRCDPISGHVSLFWYQQALGQGPEFLTYFQNEAQLDKSGLPSDRFFAERPEGSVSTLKIQRTQQEDSAVYLCASSYGQGIGYTFGSGTRLTVV.

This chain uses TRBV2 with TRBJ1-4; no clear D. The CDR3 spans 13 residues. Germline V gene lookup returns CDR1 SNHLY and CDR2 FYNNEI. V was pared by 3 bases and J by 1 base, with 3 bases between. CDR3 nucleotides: TGTGCCAGCAGTGACCTAACTAATGAAAAACTGTTTTTT. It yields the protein CASSDLTNEKLFF.

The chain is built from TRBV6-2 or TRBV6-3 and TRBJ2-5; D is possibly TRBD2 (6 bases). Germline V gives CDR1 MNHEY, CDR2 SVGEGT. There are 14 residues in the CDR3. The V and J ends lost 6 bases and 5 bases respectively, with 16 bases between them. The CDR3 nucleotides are TGTGCCAGCAGCCTTTCCCTTCTAGCGGAGACCCAGTACTTC. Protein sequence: CASSLSLLAETQYF.

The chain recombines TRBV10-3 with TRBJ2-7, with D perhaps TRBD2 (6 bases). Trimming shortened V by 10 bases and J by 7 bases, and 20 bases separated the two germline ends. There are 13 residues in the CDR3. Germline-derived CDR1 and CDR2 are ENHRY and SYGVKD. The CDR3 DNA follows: TGTGCCACCTACGGGGTCGGGGGAGGTGAGCAGTACTTC. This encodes CATYGVGGGEQYF.

The DNA of the CDR3 is TGTGCCAGCAGTTACGGGGGCCAGGGTAATTACGAGCAGTACTTC. Translating gives CASSYGGQGNYEQYF. The chain is built from TRBV6-5 and TRBJ2-7; D may be TRBD1 (6 bases). This CDR3 has 15 residues. CDR1 MNHEY and CDR2 SVGAGI come from the germline V gene. The germline V and J ends were trimmed by 2 bases and 4 bases, with 15 bases remaining between them.

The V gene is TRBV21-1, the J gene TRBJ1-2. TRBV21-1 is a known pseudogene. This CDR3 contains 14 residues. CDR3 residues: CASRIREAERGYTF. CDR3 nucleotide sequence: TGTGCCAGCAGGATCCGGGAGGCGGAGAGGGGCTACACCTTC.

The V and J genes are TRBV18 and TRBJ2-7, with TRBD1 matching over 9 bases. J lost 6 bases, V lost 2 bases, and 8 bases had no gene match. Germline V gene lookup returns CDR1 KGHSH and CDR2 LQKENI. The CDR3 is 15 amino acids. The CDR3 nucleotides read TGTGCCAGCTCACCAACGGGACAGGGTAGGGGCGAGCAGTACTTC. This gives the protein CASSPTGQGRGEQYF.